Listed below are T cell receptor beta chains from one sample, sequenced in a study of T cell responses to AZD1222 COVID-19 vaccine. Clones were sequenced by immunoSEQ multiplex PCR, and TCRdb holds only the in-frame ones, with some missing. The sample has 110,000 to 150,000 clones; around 89% are singletons. The source was peripheral blood, collected on day 0 of AZD1222 vaccination. Receptors originate from an adult in good health. CDR3s include the opening cysteine and the closing phenylalanine or tryptophan. The D gene is left open where the match is weak. The listing skips clone size in some rows; elsewhere it reads once, few, many or a size class.

CDR3 length: 13
J gene: TRBJ1-5
clone size: few
D gene: -
V gene: TRBV6-4
CDR3 DNA: TGTGCCAGCAGTAGTGGGAGCAATCAGCCCCAGCATTTT
CDR3 protein: CASSSGSNQPQHF

CDR3 length: 13
J gene: TRBJ1-2
clone size: -
D gene: TRBD1
V gene: TRBV30
CDR3 DNA: TGTGCCTGGAGTCCCGGGACAGGGACTGGCTACACCTTC
CDR3 protein: CAWSPGTGTGYTF

CDR3 length: 16
J gene: TRBJ2-7
clone size: -
D gene: -
V gene: TRBV4-1
CDR3 DNA: TGCGCCAGCAGCCAAGATGGGACCCCGTCCCCAGCTGAGCAGTACTTC
CDR3 protein: CASSQDGTPSPAEQYF

CDR3 length: 16
J gene: TRBJ1-1
clone size: -
D gene: -
V gene: TRBV7-9
CDR3 DNA: TGTGCCAGCAGCTTAGCCACAGCAACTATGAACACTGAAGCTTTCTTT
CDR3 protein: CASSLATATMNTEAFF

CDR3 length: 15
J gene: TRBJ1-1
clone size: -
D gene: -
V gene: TRBV15
CDR3 DNA: TGTGCCACCAGCCTAGGCCAGGGAGGAAACACTGAAGCTTTCTTT
CDR3 protein: CATSLGQGGNTEAFF

CDR3 length: 13
J gene: TRBJ1-2
clone size: few
D gene: TRBD1
V gene: TRBV2
CDR3 DNA: TGTGCCAGGATGGACAGGGCTAACTATGGCTACACCTTC
CDR3 protein: CARMDRANYGYTF

CDR3 length: 22
J gene: TRBJ2-5
clone size: few
D gene: TRBD2
V gene: TRBV7-3
CDR3 DNA: TGTGCCAGCAGCTTACTATCTCAGACTCGACTAGCGGGAGGTCCCAATCTGGAGACCCAGTACTTC
CDR3 protein: CASSLLSQTRLAGGPNLETQYF

CDR3 length: 12
J gene: TRBJ2-7
clone size: -
D gene: -
V gene: TRBV6-5
CDR3 DNA: TGTGCCAGCAGCAGGGACATTTACGAGCAGTACTTC
CDR3 protein: CASSRDIYEQYF

CDR3 length: 13
J gene: TRBJ2-7
clone size: -
D gene: -
V gene: TRBV3-1/TRBV3-2
CDR3 DNA: TGTGCCAGCAGCCAAGTTAGCTTGGGGGAGGTGTACTTC
CDR3 protein: CASSQVSLGEVYF

CDR3 length: 14
J gene: TRBJ2-7
clone size: once
D gene: TRBD2
V gene: TRBV7-3
CDR3 DNA: TGTGCCAGCAGCGCTACTAGCGGACCCTACGAGCAGTACTTC
CDR3 protein: CASSATSGPYEQYF

CDR3 length: 14
J gene: TRBJ2-7
clone size: few
D gene: -
V gene: TRBV14
CDR3 DNA: TGTGCCAGCAGCCTAAGTCAGTACTCCTACGAGCAGTACTTC
CDR3 protein: CASSLSQYSYEQYF

CDR3 length: 15
J gene: TRBJ1-2
clone size: -
D gene: -
V gene: TRBV27
CDR3 DNA: TGTGCCAGCAGTGTGCAAGGATGGCAACGAAATGGCTACACCTTC
CDR3 protein: CASSVQGWQRNGYTF

CDR3 length: 14
J gene: TRBJ2-3
clone size: -
D gene: -
V gene: TRBV5-1
CDR3 DNA: TGCGCCAGCAGCCCGGGATACCGCACAGATACGCAGTATTTT
CDR3 protein: CASSPGYRTDTQYF

CDR3 length: 14
J gene: TRBJ2-7
clone size: -
D gene: TRBD1
V gene: TRBV18
CDR3 DNA: TGTGCCAGCTCACCTTTCGACAGGGGATCCGAGCAGTACTTC
CDR3 protein: CASSPFDRGSEQYF

CDR3 length: 16
J gene: TRBJ2-3
clone size: -
D gene: TRBD2
V gene: TRBV12-5
CDR3 DNA: TGTGCTAGTGGTTTGGATAGCGGGGGGGTTGAAGATACGCAGTATTTT
CDR3 protein: CASGLDSGGVEDTQYF

CDR3 length: 15
J gene: TRBJ1-3
clone size: -
D gene: -
V gene: TRBV7-9
CDR3 DNA: TGTGCCAGCAGCCCCAAGAGGGGTGCTGGAAACACCATATATTTT
CDR3 protein: CASSPKRGAGNTIYF

CDR3 length: 19
J gene: TRBJ1-1
clone size: -
D gene: -
V gene: TRBV30
CDR3 DNA: TGTGCCTGGAGTGTCCCCCTCGTTTTGGTGCGGGGGCGGGACACTGAAGCTTTCTTT
CDR3 protein: CAWSVPLVLVRGRDTEAFF

CDR3 length: 13
J gene: TRBJ2-7
clone size: -
D gene: TRBD1
V gene: TRBV13
CDR3 DNA: TGTGCCAGCAGCAGCCGAGGGGGCGACGAGCAGTACTTC
CDR3 protein: CASSSRGGDEQYF

CDR3 length: 15
J gene: TRBJ2-2
clone size: few
D gene: TRBD1
V gene: TRBV30
CDR3 DNA: TGTGCCTGGAGTCCAGGGGGCGCCGACACCGGGGAGCTGTTTTTT
CDR3 protein: CAWSPGGADTGELFF

CDR3 length: 15
J gene: TRBJ1-1
clone size: -
D gene: -
V gene: TRBV5-1
CDR3 DNA: TGCGCCAGCAGCTTGGTGGTAGGGATGAACACTGAAGCTTTCTTT
CDR3 protein: CASSLVVGMNTEAFF

CDR3 length: 15
J gene: TRBJ2-7
clone size: few
D gene: -
V gene: TRBV6-1
CDR3 DNA: TGTGCCAGCAGTGAACGTGGGGCGAGTGCCTACGAGCAGTACTTC
CDR3 protein: CASSERGASAYEQYF

CDR3 length: 15
J gene: TRBJ1-4
clone size: -
D gene: -
V gene: TRBV4-1
CDR3 DNA: TGCGCCAGCAGCCAAGATATCAGGGAGGCTGAAAAACTGTTTTTT
CDR3 protein: CASSQDIREAEKLFF

CDR3 length: 12
J gene: TRBJ2-7
clone size: -
D gene: -
V gene: TRBV5-6
CDR3 DNA: TGTGCCAGCAGCTTGGGGTGGGACGAGCAGTACTTC
CDR3 protein: CASSLGWDEQYF

CDR3 length: 17
J gene: TRBJ2-3
clone size: -
D gene: -
V gene: TRBV15
CDR3 DNA: TGTGCCACCAGCAGAGGAAGGCTACTTTCTCCCACAGATACGCAGTATTTT
CDR3 protein: CATSRGRLLSPTDTQYF

CDR3 length: 15
J gene: TRBJ2-3
clone size: -
D gene: -
V gene: TRBV6-4
CDR3 DNA: TGTGCCACCCAAATCAGGGCGGGGTCGTCAGATACGCAGTATTTT
CDR3 protein: CATQIRAGSSDTQYF

CDR3 length: 13
J gene: TRBJ2-7
clone size: -
D gene: -
V gene: TRBV27
CDR3 DNA: TGTGCCAGCAGTTTACTGGCCAGGGAGAAGCAGTACTTC
CDR3 protein: CASSLLAREKQYF

CDR3 length: 13
J gene: TRBJ1-2
clone size: -
D gene: -
V gene: TRBV18
CDR3 DNA: TGTGCCAGCTCACCTGGACTTTTATATGGCTACACCTTC
CDR3 protein: CASSPGLLYGYTF

CDR3 length: 15
J gene: TRBJ1-1
clone size: -
D gene: -
V gene: TRBV5-1
CDR3 DNA: TGCGCCAGCAGCTTTAGGGGGGAATTGAACACTGAAGCTTTCTTT
CDR3 protein: CASSFRGELNTEAFF

CDR3 length: 13
J gene: TRBJ2-7
clone size: -
D gene: -
V gene: TRBV3-1/TRBV3-2
CDR3 DNA: TGTGCCAGCAGCCAAGAGGTGGGCTACGAGCAGTACTTC
CDR3 protein: CASSQEVGYEQYF

CDR3 length: 15
J gene: TRBJ2-5
clone size: -
D gene: TRBD2
V gene: TRBV7-9
CDR3 DNA: TGTGCCAGCAGCTCGGGACTAGAAGTTTCAGAGACCCAGTACTTC
CDR3 protein: CASSSGLEVSETQYF

CDR3 length: 14
J gene: TRBJ2-5
clone size: -
D gene: -
V gene: TRBV7-2
CDR3 DNA: TGTGCCAGCAGCTTAGGTGGACCCAAAGAGACCCAGTACTTC
CDR3 protein: CASSLGGPKETQYF

CDR3 length: 14
J gene: TRBJ2-4
clone size: -
D gene: -
V gene: TRBV6-5
CDR3 DNA: TGTGCCAGCAGTTACGGGGGTCCCAAAAACATTCAGTACTTC
CDR3 protein: CASSYGGPKNIQYF

CDR3 length: 13
J gene: TRBJ1-2
clone size: once
D gene: TRBD1
V gene: TRBV3-1/TRBV3-2
CDR3 DNA: TGTGCCAGCAGCCCGACAGGGAGGTTCGGCTACACCTTC
CDR3 protein: CASSPTGRFGYTF

CDR3 length: 15
J gene: TRBJ1-1
clone size: once
D gene: -
V gene: TRBV28
CDR3 DNA: TGTGCCAGCACCTTGGACAGAGCCATGAACACTGAAGCTTTCTTT
CDR3 protein: CASTLDRAMNTEAFF

CDR3 length: 13
J gene: TRBJ1-1
clone size: -
D gene: -
V gene: TRBV29-1
CDR3 DNA: TGCAGCGTTTTCAAAGGGCGGCTCACTGAAGCTTTCTTT
CDR3 protein: CSVFKGRLTEAFF

CDR3 length: 17
J gene: TRBJ2-7
clone size: -
D gene: -
V gene: TRBV11-2
CDR3 DNA: TGTGCCAGCAGCTTTGTGAGCGTAGTGGACAGAAAGTACGAGCAGTACTTC
CDR3 protein: CASSFVSVVDRKYEQYF

CDR3 length: 14
J gene: TRBJ2-1
clone size: -
D gene: -
V gene: TRBV7-2
CDR3 DNA: TGTGCCAGCAGCATGAGCAGGACCGTCAATGAGCAGTTCTTC
CDR3 protein: CASSMSRTVNEQFF

CDR3 length: 12
J gene: TRBJ1-5
clone size: -
D gene: -
V gene: TRBV7-2
CDR3 DNA: TGTGCCAGCAGCGTTATGGGTCAGCCCCAGCATTTT
CDR3 protein: CASSVMGQPQHF

CDR3 length: 15
J gene: TRBJ1-4
clone size: -
D gene: TRBD1
V gene: TRBV6-5
CDR3 DNA: TGTGCCAGCAGGGGACAGGGGTCCGCTAATGAAAAACTGTTTTTT
CDR3 protein: CASRGQGSANEKLFF

CDR3 length: 16
J gene: TRBJ1-3
clone size: -
D gene: -
V gene: TRBV28
CDR3 DNA: TGTGCCAGCAGTCCAGGGACGCCCGGGACTGGAAACACCATATATTTT
CDR3 protein: CASSPGTPGTGNTIYF

CDR3 length: 13
J gene: TRBJ1-5
clone size: -
D gene: -
V gene: TRBV5-1
CDR3 DNA: TGCGCCAGCAGTCGGGGGCCGAATCAGCCCCAGCATTTT
CDR3 protein: CASSRGPNQPQHF

CDR3 length: 15
J gene: TRBJ1-2
clone size: -
D gene: TRBD1
V gene: TRBV28
CDR3 DNA: TGTGCCAGCAGTCTCGACAGGGTTGGGATTCGGGGCTACACCTTC
CDR3 protein: CASSLDRVGIRGYTF

CDR3 length: 16
J gene: TRBJ2-7
clone size: -
D gene: TRBD1
V gene: TRBV6-1
CDR3 DNA: TGTGCCAGCAGTGGGTTAGGGACAGGCCCAGTAGACGAGCAGTACTTC
CDR3 protein: CASSGLGTGPVDEQYF

CDR3 length: 15
J gene: TRBJ2-7
clone size: -
D gene: -
V gene: TRBV7-2
CDR3 DNA: TGTGCCAGCAGCTTTTCGGGGGTGAGCTCCTACGAGCAGTACTTC
CDR3 protein: CASSFSGVSSYEQYF

CDR3 length: 12
J gene: TRBJ1-1
clone size: -
D gene: TRBD1
V gene: TRBV29-1
CDR3 DNA: TGCAGCGTTGCAGGGGGCGCCACTGAAGCTTTCTTT
CDR3 protein: CSVAGGATEAFF

CDR3 length: 17
J gene: TRBJ2-2
clone size: -
D gene: -
V gene: TRBV11-2
CDR3 DNA: TGTGCCAGCAGCTCGAACTTGGGACTGGAGAACACCGGGGAGCTGTTTTTT
CDR3 protein: CASSSNLGLENTGELFF

CDR3 length: 15
J gene: TRBJ2-5
clone size: -
D gene: -
V gene: TRBV4-1
CDR3 DNA: TGCGCCAGCAGCCAAGGCAGACAGCACCAAGAGACCCAGTACTTC
CDR3 protein: CASSQGRQHQETQYF

CDR3 length: 12
J gene: TRBJ2-7
clone size: few
D gene: TRBD1
V gene: TRBV2
CDR3 DNA: TGTGCCAGCAGGCAGACAGGGGCCGAGCAGTACTTC
CDR3 protein: CASRQTGAEQYF

CDR3 length: 16
J gene: TRBJ2-2
clone size: -
D gene: -
V gene: TRBV27
CDR3 DNA: TGTGCCAGCAGTCCACGGTATAAGGGTCTCACCGGGGAGCTGTTTTTT
CDR3 protein: CASSPRYKGLTGELFF

CDR3 length: 11
J gene: TRBJ2-7
clone size: -
D gene: -
V gene: TRBV7-6
CDR3 DNA: TGTGCCAGCAGTACCGGATACGAGCAGTACTTC
CDR3 protein: CASSTGYEQYF

CDR3 length: 13
J gene: TRBJ1-2
clone size: -
D gene: -
V gene: TRBV7-9
CDR3 DNA: TGTGCCAGCAGCCTACAGACTGACTATGGCTACACCTTC
CDR3 protein: CASSLQTDYGYTF

CDR3 length: 14
J gene: TRBJ1-4
clone size: -
D gene: TRBD1
V gene: TRBV9
CDR3 DNA: TGTGCCAGCAGCGGCTCAGGGGGTCGAGAAAAACTGTTTTTT
CDR3 protein: CASSGSGGREKLFF

CDR3 length: 14
J gene: TRBJ1-5
clone size: once
D gene: -
V gene: TRBV5-5
CDR3 DNA: TGTGCCAGCAGCTTGGCCGGGGGGAAGCAGCCCCAGCATTTT
CDR3 protein: CASSLAGGKQPQHF

CDR3 length: 14
J gene: TRBJ1-3
clone size: -
D gene: TRBD1
V gene: TRBV10-3
CDR3 DNA: TGTGCCATCAGCAGGGGGCTTATAGGAAACACCATATATTTT
CDR3 protein: CAISRGLIGNTIYF

CDR3 length: 12
J gene: TRBJ1-1
clone size: -
D gene: -
V gene: TRBV4-1
CDR3 DNA: TGCGCCAGCAGCCATAACCGAGGTGAAGCTTTCTTT
CDR3 protein: CASSHNRGEAFF

CDR3 length: 11
J gene: TRBJ2-3
clone size: -
D gene: -
V gene: TRBV2
CDR3 DNA: TGTGCCAGCAGTGAAGTAGATACGCAGTATTTT
CDR3 protein: CASSEVDTQYF

CDR3 length: 15
J gene: TRBJ1-2
clone size: -
D gene: TRBD1
V gene: TRBV4-1
CDR3 DNA: TGCGCCAGCAGCCAATCAGGGGGCACGATCTATGGCTACACCTTC
CDR3 protein: CASSQSGGTIYGYTF

CDR3 length: 15
J gene: TRBJ2-7
clone size: -
D gene: -
V gene: TRBV5-4
CDR3 DNA: TGTGCCAGCAGCTCCCCTAGCGCCTCCTTAGGGGAGCAGTACTTC
CDR3 protein: CASSSPSASLGEQYF

CDR3 length: 13
J gene: TRBJ1-2
clone size: few
D gene: TRBD1
V gene: TRBV5-5
CDR3 DNA: TGTGCCAGCAGCTTGGGACAGGGTACCGGCTACACCTTC
CDR3 protein: CASSLGQGTGYTF